This T cell receptor (beta chain) was observed in a study of cytomegalovirus exposure and HLA in healthy donors. Regarding the study as a whole: A previous analysis found most TCR beta V segments productive roughly 90% or roughly 30% of the time.

Notes on this clone: Its antigen is currently unknown.

Primers: 60 Vbeta forward and 13 Jbeta reverse. This table comes from immunoSEQ multiplex PCR, and its TCRdb copy is limited to in-frame clones, with some not included. The data show over 110,000 clones, around four fifths seen once. There are 14 residues in the CDR3. The V end was cut by 5 bases, the J end by 7 bases, with 15 bases between. Looked up from germline, CDR1 is SGHRS and CDR2 is YFSETQ. The receptor comes from a male donor in good health and CMV-seropositive. The material sequenced was PBMCs. The chain combines TRBV5-1 with TRBJ2-2; perhaps TRBD1 as D (6 bases). As DNA, the CDR3 is TGCGCCAGCAGTCACAGGGAAGTTTTCGGGGAGCTGTTTTTT. Its protein is CASSHREVFGELFF.